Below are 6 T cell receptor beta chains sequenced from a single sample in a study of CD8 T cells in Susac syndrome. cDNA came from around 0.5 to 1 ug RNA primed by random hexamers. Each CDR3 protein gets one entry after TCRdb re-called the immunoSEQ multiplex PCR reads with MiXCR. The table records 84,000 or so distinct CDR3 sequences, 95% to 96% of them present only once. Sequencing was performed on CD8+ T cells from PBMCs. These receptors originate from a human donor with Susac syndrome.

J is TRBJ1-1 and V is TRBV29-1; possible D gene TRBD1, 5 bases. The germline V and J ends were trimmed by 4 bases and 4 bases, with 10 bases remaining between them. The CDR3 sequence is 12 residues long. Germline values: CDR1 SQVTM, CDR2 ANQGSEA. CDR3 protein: CSVGGTGTEAFF. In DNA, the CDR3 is TGCAGCGTTGGGGGGACGGGCACTGAAGCTTTCTTT. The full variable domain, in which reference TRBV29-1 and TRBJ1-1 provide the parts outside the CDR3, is SAVISQKPSRDICQRGTSLTIQCQVDSQVTMMFWYRQQPGQSLTLIATANQGSEATYESGFVIDKFPISRPNLTFSTLTVSNMSPEDSSIYLCSVGGTGTEAFFGQGTRLTVV.

The CDR3 DNA reads as TGTGCCAGCAGTACGACAGGGCCGTACACCGGGGAGCTGTTTTTT. Protein: CASSTTGPYTGELFF. This chain joins TRBV7-2 and TRBJ2-2, with TRBD1 matching 7 bases. This CDR3 contains 15 residues. Germline V gene data show CDR1 as SGHTA and CDR2 as FQGNSA. Losses at the gene ends were 6 bases for V and 3 bases for J; bases not matched to a gene: 7.

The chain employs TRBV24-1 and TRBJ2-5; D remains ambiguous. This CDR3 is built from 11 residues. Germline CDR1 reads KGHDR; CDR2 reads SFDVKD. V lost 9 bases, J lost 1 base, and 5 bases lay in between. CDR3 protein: CATRVQETQYF. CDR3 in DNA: TGTGCCACCCGAGTCCAAGAGACCCAGTACTTC.

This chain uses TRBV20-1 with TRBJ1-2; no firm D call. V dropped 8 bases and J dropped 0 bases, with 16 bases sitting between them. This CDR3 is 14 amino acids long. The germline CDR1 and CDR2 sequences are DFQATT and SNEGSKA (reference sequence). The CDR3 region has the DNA TGCAGTAAGAGAAGCGCAGATCCTAACTATGGCTACACCTTC. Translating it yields CSKRSADPNYGYTF.

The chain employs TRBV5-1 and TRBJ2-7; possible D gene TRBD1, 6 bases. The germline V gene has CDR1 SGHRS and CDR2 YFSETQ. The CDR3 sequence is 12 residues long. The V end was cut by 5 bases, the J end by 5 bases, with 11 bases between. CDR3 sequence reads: CASRQGRDEQYV. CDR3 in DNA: TGCGCCAGCAGGCAGGGGCGGGACGAGCAGTACGTC.

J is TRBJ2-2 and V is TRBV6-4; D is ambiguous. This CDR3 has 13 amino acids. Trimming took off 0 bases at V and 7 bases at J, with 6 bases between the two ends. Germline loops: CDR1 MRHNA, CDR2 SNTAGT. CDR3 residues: CASSDSLGGELFF. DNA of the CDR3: TGTGCCAGCAGTGACTCCCTGGGCGGGGAGCTGTTTTTT.